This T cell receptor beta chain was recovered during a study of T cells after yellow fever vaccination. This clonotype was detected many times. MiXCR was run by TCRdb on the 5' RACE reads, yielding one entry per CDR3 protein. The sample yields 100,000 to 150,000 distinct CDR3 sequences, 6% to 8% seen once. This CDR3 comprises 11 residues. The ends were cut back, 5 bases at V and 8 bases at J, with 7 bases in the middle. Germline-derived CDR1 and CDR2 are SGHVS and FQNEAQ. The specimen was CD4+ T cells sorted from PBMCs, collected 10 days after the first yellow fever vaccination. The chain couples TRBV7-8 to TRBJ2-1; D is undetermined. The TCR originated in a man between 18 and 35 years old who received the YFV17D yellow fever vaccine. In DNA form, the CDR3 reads TGTGCCAGCAGCCTAGGCCATGAGCAGTTCTTC. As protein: CASSLGHEQFF. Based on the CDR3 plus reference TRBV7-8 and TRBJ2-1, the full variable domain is GAGVSQSPRYKVAKRGQDVALRCDPISGHVSLFWYQQALGQGPEFLTYFQNEAQLDKSGLPSDRFFAERPEGSVSTLKIQRTQQEDSAVYLCASSLGHEQFFGPGTRLTVL.